This T cell receptor beta chain was identified in a study of T cells in tuberculosis (dated by TCRdb to 2016 to 2018). Study-level background: In the study, CD1B tetramers and high-throughput TCR immunosequencing were combined to characterize T cells specific for the mycobacterial lipid antigen glucose monomycolate (GMM). IGRA-negative adolescents, IGRA-positive adolescents with latent tuberculosis and adults with active tuberculosis, more than 9 per group, were compared in a South African clinical cohort.

At study entry, a tuberculin skin test and the QuantiFERON-TB GOLD In-Tube IGRA were used to screen adolescents for latent tuberculosis infection. Unsorted cryopreserved PBMC were immunosequenced, covering on average about 96,000 T cells per clinical donor. Eleven high schools in the Worcester region of the Western Cape, South Africa, served as enrollment sites for adolescents aged 12 to 18 years. About 10 M. tuberculosis-infected adolescents and around ten uninfected adolescents were selected, with the two groups matched for age and sex. PBMC from adolescents were isolated by density centrifugation from freshly drawn heparinized blood and were then cryopreserved. Per the germline V gene (reference sequence), LNHDA is the CDR1 and SQIVND is the CDR2. Relative to germline, V is missing 5 bases and J is missing 2 bases, with 10 bases of the junction outside any gene match. The CDR3 numbers 16 residues from cysteine through phenylalanine. Only the CDR3 DNA stays, 48 bases, in frame from base 1.

What the work shows at the level of the full study, not this receptor alone: Using GEM motif frequencies, a classifier achieved about 70% accuracy, whereas a classifier built on the diverse GMM-specific repertoire got to roughly 87% accuracy (AUROC approximately 0.93). Compared with IGRA-negative controls, TCR-alpha repertoires from active tuberculosis had smaller mean NN-distances to GMM-specific TCRs, which suggests clonal expansion of these TCRs. The smaller NN-distances were partly driven by shorter CDR3-alpha lengths in active tuberculosis patients, and the difference for TCR-beta did not reach statistical significance. Clinical samples were selected based on the availability of cryopreserved specimens, with adults included as active tuberculosis cases and adolescents included as controls.

TCR libraries were generated with the immunoSEQ multiplex PCR assay, using TCR-beta and/or TCR-alpha/delta assays for each sample. The Illumina high-throughput platform was used to sequence the amplified TCR libraries. For the original study's pipeline: Clustering and dimensionality reduction were performed using pairwise TCRdist distances among GMM-specific receptors from ex vivo sorted or in vitro expanded T cells. Each clinical repertoire received a mean NN-distance score, defined as the average TCRdist to the nearest 10% of tetramer-positive reference sequences. GEM TCR motif frequency was calculated as the fraction of unique TCRs that matched known GEM sequences in V/J usage and CDR3 length. Linear discriminant analysis with leave-one-out cross-validation, implemented in scikit-learn, was used to classify active tuberculosis. The clones in this table, taken by TCRdb from immuneACCESS, are in-frame only. Not every clone is retained; where verified, under half of the shortfall comes from an unresolved V gene, and the cause of the rest is unknown. Clone size and the V and J calls come from that table; the DNA yielded D and trimming. In this sample the table shows 40,000 to 45,000 clones, about 96% of which occur a single time. Of the sample, 7.5% falls within the top ten clones.

Concerning this clone: Its antigen is not yet known. Base-call qualities are not available, and no considerably larger clone is one nucleotide away.

The clonotype was recovered from a donor between 10 and 35 years old with latent tuberculosis or without tuberculosis infection. The sample was PBMCs. The sequence joins TRBV19 to TRBJ2-7, with TRBD1 identical over 9 junction bases. CDR3 protein: CASSPRDRASPYEQYF. The DNA reads TGTGCCAGTAGTCCCAGGGACAGGGCTTCCCCCTACGAGCAGTACTTC.